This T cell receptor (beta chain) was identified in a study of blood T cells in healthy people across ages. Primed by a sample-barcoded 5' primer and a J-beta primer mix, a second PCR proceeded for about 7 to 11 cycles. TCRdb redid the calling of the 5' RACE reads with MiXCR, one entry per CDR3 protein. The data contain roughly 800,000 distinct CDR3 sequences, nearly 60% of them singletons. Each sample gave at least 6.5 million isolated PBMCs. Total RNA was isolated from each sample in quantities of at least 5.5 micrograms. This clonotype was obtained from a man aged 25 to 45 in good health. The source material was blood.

The CDR3 DNA follows: TGCAGCGCCCTCCAGGGCGAGCAGTACTTC. Translated, it gives CSALQGEQYF. The chain recombines TRBV29-1 with TRBJ2-7, with a tentative D call TRBD1 (5 bases). Trimming pared 7 bases from V and 6 bases from J, leaving 10 bases between. CDR3 length: 10 residues. In germline, CDR1 is SQVTM, CDR2 ANQGSEA.